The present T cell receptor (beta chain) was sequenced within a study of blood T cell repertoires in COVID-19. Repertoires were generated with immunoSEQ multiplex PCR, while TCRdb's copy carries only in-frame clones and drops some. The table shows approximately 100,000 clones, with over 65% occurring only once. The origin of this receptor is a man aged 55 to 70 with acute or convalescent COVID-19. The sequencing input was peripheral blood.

CDR3 sequence (DNA): TGTGCCACCAGTGATACGACTAGCGGTAGCACAGATACGCAGTATTTT. Its protein product is CATSDTTSGSTDTQYF. V and J are TRBV24-1 and TRBJ2-3; 9 bases map to TRBD2. This CDR3 is built from 16 residues. The germline CDR1 and CDR2 sequences are KGHDR and SFDVKD. The V segment lost 3 bases and the J segment 0 bases; nucleotides outside the gene matches: 3.